This TCR beta chain was sequenced during a study of PD-1 blockade in classical Hodgkin lymphoma. The wider study: Each patient was given nivolumab 3 mg/kg through a vein every 2 weeks. Broader study findings: Patients starting nivolumab less than 1 year after ASCT had lower diversity and were excluded from later analyses. Healthy donors reportedly exceeded newly diagnosed patients in baseline TCR diversity.

All patients experienced relapse after autologous stem cell transplantation, and brentuximab vedotin exposure was variable. Clones were sequenced by immunoSEQ multiplex PCR, and TCRdb holds only the in-frame ones, with some missing. The data contain about 43,000 clones, over 70% of them singletons. This clone was seen only once. No antigen is known for it. The sequenced sample was peripheral blood mononuclear cells (PBMCs), obtained at baseline. This receptor was taken from a human donor with classical Hodgkin lymphoma.

DNA for the CDR3: TGTGCCAGTAGTATGGGCGGCTCCTATAATTCACCCCTCCACTTT. This encodes CASSMGGSYNSPLHF. V gene TRBV19 combines with J gene TRBJ1-6; no reliable D call. The CDR3 length is 15 residues. Per the germline V gene, CDR1 is LNHDA and CDR2 is SQIVND (reference sequence). Trimming removed 3 bases at V and 0 bases at J, with 6 bases between.